The source of this TCR beta chain is a study of T cells after yellow fever vaccination. Study-wide points: Within the sorted memory subsets, almost all vaccine-responding clonotypes could not be detected on day 0.

Trimming took off 6 bases at V and 2 bases at J, with 13 bases between the two ends. The CDR3 contains 14 residues. Germline CDR1 reads SNHLY; CDR2 reads FYNNEI. This clonotype has a handful of counts. One entry per CDR3 protein results from TCRdb running MiXCR on the 5' RACE reads. The sample includes about 50,000 distinct CDR3 sequences, approximately 5.5% of them seen just once. The sample was PBMCs, either bulk or a sorted T-cell subset (CD4+, CD8+, memory, or dextramer-sorted; not recorded which), taken on the day of the yellow fever booster vaccination. This rearrangement joins TRBV2 to TRBJ2-5; possible D gene TRBD2, 6 bases. This receptor was taken from a man aged 18 to 35 who received the YFV17D yellow fever vaccine. The CDR3 nucleotides are TGTGCCAGCAGGGGGACTTTGATTCAAGAGACCCAGTACTTC. It is translated as CASRGTLIQETQYF.